The text below deals with one T cell receptor (beta chain). The sample originates from a study of blood T cells in healthy people across ages. With a J-beta primer mix and a sample-barcoded 5' primer, a second PCR ran about 7 to 12 cycles. TCRdb analysed the 5' RACE reads with MiXCR anew, one entry per CDR3 protein. The table shows 1.5 million to 2 million distinct CDR3 sequences, with roughly 52% occurring only once. The CDR3 runs to 12 residues. In germline, CDR1 is SQVTM, CDR2 ANQGSEA. V lost 2 bases to trimming and J lost 11 bases, with 15 bases between them. The sequence came from a woman in her forties in good health. The genes are TRBV29-1 and TRBJ2-5; TRBD2 might be the D (6 bases). Sequencing was performed on blood. CDR3 residues: CSVEHGTGEQYF. CDR3 in DNA: TGCAGCGTTGAACACGGGACGGGGGAGCAGTACTTC.